This TCR beta chain was obtained from a study of regulatory T cells in long-lasting Graves disease. Study conclusions and caveats: New patients shared fewer than 1,000 public clonotypes, and persistent patients shared more, with about 2,700.

The germline CDR1 and CDR2 sequences are SEHNR and FQNEAQ (reference sequence). The trim removed 3 bases at V and 6 bases at J, leaving 1 base unmatched. This CDR3 has 13 amino acids. With iRepertoire HTBI primers and Arm-PCR of CDR3 regions, TCR beta libraries were built. TCRdb redid the calling of the multiplex PCR reads with MiXCR, one entry per CDR3 protein. The sample lists about 560,000 distinct CDR3 sequences, around 16% occurring once. This clonotype was counted at least ten times. The antigen is not known. Indicated time point: newly diagnosed GD, antithyroid drugs for less than 3 months. PBMCs provided the RNA from which the TCR library was made. Diagnoses of Graves' disease were made by American Thyroid Association guidelines. This sample was shared with a second study, whose subject was T cells in Graves' hyperthyroidism and ophthalmopathy. Turning to that study: The study used the HTBI primer set for a first-round RT-PCR of the TCR CDR3.

This receptor was taken from a man between 18 and 29 years old with Graves disease. The chain links TRBV7-9 to TRBJ2-2; 7 bases agree with TRBD2. The sample was peripheral blood mononuclear cells (PBMCs), taken at new diagnosis, from a patient treated with antithyroid drugs. DNA of the CDR3: TGTGCCAGCAGCTTGGGAGGGGCCGGGGAGCTGTTTTTT. Amino acid sequence: CASSLGGAGELFF.